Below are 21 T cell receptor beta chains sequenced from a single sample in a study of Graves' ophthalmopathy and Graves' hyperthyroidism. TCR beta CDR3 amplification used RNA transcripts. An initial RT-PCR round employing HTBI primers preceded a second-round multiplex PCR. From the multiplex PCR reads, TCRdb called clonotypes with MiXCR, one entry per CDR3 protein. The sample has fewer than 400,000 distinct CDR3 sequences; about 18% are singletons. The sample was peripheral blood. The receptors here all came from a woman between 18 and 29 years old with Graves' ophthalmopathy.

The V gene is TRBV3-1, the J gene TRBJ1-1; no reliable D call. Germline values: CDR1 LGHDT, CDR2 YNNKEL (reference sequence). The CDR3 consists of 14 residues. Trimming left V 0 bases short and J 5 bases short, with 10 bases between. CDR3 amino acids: CASSQDPGYTEAFF. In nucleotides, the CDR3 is TGTGCCAGCAGCCAAGATCCGGGGTATACTGAAGCTTTCTTT.

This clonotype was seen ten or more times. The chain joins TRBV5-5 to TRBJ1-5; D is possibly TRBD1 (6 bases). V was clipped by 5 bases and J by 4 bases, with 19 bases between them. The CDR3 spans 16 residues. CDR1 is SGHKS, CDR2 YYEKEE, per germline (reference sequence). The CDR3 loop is CASSLRGQWGNQPQHF. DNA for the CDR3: TGTGCCAGCAGTCTCCGGGGGCAGTGGGGTAATCAGCCCCAGCATTTT.

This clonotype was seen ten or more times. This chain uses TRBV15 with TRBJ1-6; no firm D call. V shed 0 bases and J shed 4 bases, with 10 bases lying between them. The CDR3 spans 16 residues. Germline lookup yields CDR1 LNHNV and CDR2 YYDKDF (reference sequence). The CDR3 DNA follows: TGTGCCACCAGCAGAGAACTGTCCGGGTATAATTCACCCCTCCACTTT. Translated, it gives CATSRELSGYNSPLHF. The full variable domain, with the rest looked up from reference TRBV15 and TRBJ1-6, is DAMVIQNPRYQVTQFGKPVTLSCSQTLNHNVMYWYQQKSSQAPKLLFHYYDKDFNNEADTPDNFQSRRPNTSFCFLDIRSPGLGDTAMYLCATSRELSGYNSPLHFGNGTRLTVT.

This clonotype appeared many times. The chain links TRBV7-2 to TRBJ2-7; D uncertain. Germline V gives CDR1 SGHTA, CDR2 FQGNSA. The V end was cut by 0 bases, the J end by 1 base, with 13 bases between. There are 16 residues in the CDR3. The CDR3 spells CASSLAAAGRSYEQYF. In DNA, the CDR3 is TGTGCCAGCAGCTTAGCGGCGGCAGGTCGGTCCTACGAGCAGTACTTC.

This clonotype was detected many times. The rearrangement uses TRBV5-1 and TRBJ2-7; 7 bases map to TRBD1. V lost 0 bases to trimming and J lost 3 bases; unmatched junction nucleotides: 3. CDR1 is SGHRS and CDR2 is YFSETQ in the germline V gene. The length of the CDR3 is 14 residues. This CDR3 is CASSLEGQNYEQYF. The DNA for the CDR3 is TGCGCCAGCAGCTTGGAGGGACAGAACTACGAGCAGTACTTC. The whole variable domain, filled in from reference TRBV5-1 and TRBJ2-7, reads KAGVTQTPRYLIKTRGQQVTLSCSPISGHRSVSWYQQTPGQGLQFLFEYFSETQRNKGNFPGRFSGRQFSNSRSEMNVSTLELGDSALYLCASSLEGQNYEQYFGPGTRLTVT.

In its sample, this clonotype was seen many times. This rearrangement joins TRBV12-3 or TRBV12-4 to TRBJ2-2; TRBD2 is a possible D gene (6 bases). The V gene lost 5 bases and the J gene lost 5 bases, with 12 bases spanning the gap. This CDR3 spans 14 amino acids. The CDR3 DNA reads TGTGCCAGCAGTCTCAGTGGGGGGACCGGGGAGCTGTTTTTT. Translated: CASSLSGGTGELFF.

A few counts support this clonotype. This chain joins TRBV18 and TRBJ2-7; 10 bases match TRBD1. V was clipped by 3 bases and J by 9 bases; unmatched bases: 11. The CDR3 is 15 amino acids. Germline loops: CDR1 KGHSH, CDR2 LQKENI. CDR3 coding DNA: TGTGCCAGCTCACCGGTCGGGACAGGGGATTGGGGGCAGTACTTC. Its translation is CASSPVGTGDWGQYF.

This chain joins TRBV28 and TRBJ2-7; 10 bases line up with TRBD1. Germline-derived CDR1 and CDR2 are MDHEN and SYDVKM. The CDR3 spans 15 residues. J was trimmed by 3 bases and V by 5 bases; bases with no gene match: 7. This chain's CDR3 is CASSTGTGDLYEQYF. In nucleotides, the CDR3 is TGTGCCAGCAGTACCGGGACAGGGGATCTCTACGAGCAGTACTTC.

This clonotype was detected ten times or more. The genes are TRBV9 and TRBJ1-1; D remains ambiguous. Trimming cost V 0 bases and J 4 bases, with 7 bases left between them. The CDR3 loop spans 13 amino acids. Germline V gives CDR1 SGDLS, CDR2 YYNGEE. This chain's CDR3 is CASSVVGSTEAFF. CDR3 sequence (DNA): TGTGCCAGCAGCGTAGTGGGGTCCACTGAAGCTTTCTTT.

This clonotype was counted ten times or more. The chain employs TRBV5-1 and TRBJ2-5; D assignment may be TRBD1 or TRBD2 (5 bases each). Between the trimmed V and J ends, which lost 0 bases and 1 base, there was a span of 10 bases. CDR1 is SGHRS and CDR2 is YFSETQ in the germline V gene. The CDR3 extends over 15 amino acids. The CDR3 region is CASSLAPGTQETQYF. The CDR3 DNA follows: TGCGCCAGCAGCTTGGCCCCAGGGACCCAAGAGACCCAGTACTTC.

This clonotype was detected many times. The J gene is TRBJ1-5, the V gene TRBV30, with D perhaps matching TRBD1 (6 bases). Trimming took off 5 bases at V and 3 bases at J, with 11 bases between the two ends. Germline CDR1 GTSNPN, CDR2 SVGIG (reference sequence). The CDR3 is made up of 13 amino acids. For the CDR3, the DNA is TGTGCCTGGGCAGGGGAGGCCAATCAGCCCCAGCATTTT. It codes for CAWAGEANQPQHF.

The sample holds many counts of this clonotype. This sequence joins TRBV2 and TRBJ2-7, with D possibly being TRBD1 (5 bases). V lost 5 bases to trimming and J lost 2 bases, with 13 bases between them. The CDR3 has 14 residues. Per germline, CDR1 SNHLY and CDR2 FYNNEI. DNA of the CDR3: TGTGCCAGCAGTCACAGGCCGGACACCTACGAGCAGTACTTC. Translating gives CASSHRPDTYEQYF.

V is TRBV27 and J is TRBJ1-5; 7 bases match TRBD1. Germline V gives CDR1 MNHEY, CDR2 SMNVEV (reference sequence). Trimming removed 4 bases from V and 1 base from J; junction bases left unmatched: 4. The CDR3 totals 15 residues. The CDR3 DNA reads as TGTGCCAGCAGTTATCGGGGACAGAGCAATCAGCCCCAGCATTTT. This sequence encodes CASSYRGQSNQPQHF.

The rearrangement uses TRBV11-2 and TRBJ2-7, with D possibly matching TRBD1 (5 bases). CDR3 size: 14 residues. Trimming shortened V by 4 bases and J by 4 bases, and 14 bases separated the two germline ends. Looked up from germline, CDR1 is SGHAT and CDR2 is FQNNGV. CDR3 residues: CASSSNGASYEQYF. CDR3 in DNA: TGTGCCAGCAGCTCCAATGGGGCTTCTTACGAGCAGTACTTC.

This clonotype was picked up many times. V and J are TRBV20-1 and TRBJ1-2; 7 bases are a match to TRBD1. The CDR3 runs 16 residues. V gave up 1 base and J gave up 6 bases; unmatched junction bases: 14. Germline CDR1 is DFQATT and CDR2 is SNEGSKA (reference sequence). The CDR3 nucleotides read TGCAGTGCTAGAGGAGAACAGGGGATTATGGTGGATGGCTACACCTTC. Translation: CSARGEQGIMVDGYTF.

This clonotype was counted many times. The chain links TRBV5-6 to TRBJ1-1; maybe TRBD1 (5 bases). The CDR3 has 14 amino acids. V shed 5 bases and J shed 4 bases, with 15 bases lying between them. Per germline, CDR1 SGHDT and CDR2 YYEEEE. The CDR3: CASSGWRGITEAFF. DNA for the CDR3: TGTGCCAGCAGTGGTTGGAGGGGCATCACTGAAGCTTTCTTT.

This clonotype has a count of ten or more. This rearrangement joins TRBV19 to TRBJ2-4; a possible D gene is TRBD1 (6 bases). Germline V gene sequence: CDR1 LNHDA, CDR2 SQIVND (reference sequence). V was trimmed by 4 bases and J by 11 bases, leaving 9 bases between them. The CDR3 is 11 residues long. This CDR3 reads CASSTTGLQYF. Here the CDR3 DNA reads TGTGCCAGTAGTACTACAGGGCTTCAGTACTTC.

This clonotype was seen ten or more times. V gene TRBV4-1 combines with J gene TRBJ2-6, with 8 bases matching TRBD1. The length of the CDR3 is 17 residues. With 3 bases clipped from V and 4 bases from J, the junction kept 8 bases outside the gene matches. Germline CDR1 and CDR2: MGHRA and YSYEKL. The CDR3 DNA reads TGCGCCAGCAGCCACCGGGACAGGCAAGGAGGGGCCAACGTCCTGACTTTC. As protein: CASSHRDRQGGANVLTF.

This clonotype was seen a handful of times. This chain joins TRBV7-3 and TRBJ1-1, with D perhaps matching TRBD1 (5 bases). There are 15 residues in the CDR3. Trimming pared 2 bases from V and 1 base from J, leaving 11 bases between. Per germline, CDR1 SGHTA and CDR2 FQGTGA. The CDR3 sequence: CASSLSGGSNTEAFF. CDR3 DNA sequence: TGTGCCAGCAGCTTATCGGGGGGATCGAACACTGAAGCTTTCTTT.

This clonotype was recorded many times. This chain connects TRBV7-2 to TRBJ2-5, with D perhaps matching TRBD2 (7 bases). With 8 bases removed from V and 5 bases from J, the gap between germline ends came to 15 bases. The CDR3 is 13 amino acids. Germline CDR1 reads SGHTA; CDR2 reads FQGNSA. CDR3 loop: CASGGAVQETQYF. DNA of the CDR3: TGTGCCAGCGGGGGGGCGGTGCAGGAGACCCAGTACTTC. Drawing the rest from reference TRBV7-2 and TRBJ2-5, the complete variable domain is GAGVSQSPSNKVTEKGKDVELRCDPISGHTALYWYRQSLGQGLEFLIYFQGNSAPDKSGLPSDRFSAERTGGSVSTLTIQRTQQEDSAVYLCASGGAVQETQYFGPGTRLLVL.

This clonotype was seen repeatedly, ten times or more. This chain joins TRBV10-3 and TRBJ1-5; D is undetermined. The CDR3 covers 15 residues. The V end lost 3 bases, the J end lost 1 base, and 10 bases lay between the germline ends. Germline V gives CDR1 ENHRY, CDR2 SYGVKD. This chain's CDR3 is CAISEGGISNQPQHF. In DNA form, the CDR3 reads TGTGCCATCAGTGAAGGAGGGATAAGCAATCAGCCCCAGCATTTT.